This passage covers 22 T cell receptor beta chains from one sample sequenced in a study of blood T cell repertoires in COVID-19. The method was immunoSEQ multiplex PCR; TCRdb's version includes in-frame clones alone and lacks a portion of them. The data show some 270,000 clones, over 70% seen once. Sequencing was done on a sample of PBMCs or T cells enriched from blood (not recorded which). The receptors shown here come from a woman aged 35 to 49 who had been exposed to COVID-19.

The rearrangement joins TRBV28 to TRBJ2-1; possibly TRBD1 for D (6 bases). The length of the CDR3 is 14 residues. Germline CDR1 reads MDHEN; CDR2 reads SYDVKM. Trimming took 6 bases from V and 4 from J, leaving 13 bases between them. CDR3 nucleotides: TGTGCCAGCAGCTCAGGACAGATATACAATGAGCAGTTCTTC. Translating gives CASSSGQIYNEQFF.

The CDR3 nucleotides read TGTGCCAGCAGTGAAGGCAGGGGGCTCTACGAGCAGTACTTC. It is translated as CASSEGRGLYEQYF. The gene calls are TRBV25-1 and TRBJ2-7; 8 bases match TRBD1. With 2 bases clipped from V and 3 bases from J, the junction kept 3 bases outside the gene matches. Germline V gene lookup returns CDR1 MGHDK and CDR2 SYGVNS. The CDR3 is 14 residues long.

V and J are TRBV11-2 and TRBJ2-1; TRBD1 matches at 8 bases. Losses at the gene ends were 4 bases for V and 10 bases for J; bases not matched to a gene: 6. The CDR3 is 13 amino acids. The germline V gene encodes CDR1 SGHAT and CDR2 FQNNGV. The CDR3 bases are TGTGCCAGCAGCTCGGACAGGGAATGGGAGCAGTTCTTC. Translated, it gives CASSSDREWEQFF.

V usage is TRBV5-8 and J usage is TRBJ1-2; D not resolved. CDR1 is SGHTS, CDR2 YDEGEE, per germline. The CDR3 is 10 residues long. The V and J ends lost 10 bases and 13 bases respectively, with 17 bases between them. The CDR3: CAAGVRGATF. In nucleotides, the CDR3 is TGTGCCGCTGGAGTTCGGGGAGCCACCTTC.

The chain links TRBV30 to TRBJ1-2, with 9 positions matching TRBD1. The V and J ends lost 3 bases and 2 bases, in that order; junction bases with no gene match: 10. Per germline, CDR1 GTSNPN and CDR2 SVGIG (reference sequence). The CDR3 contains 16 residues. The CDR3 DNA sequence: TGTGCCTGGAGCGGATTCGGACAGGGGACCAACTATGGCTACACCTTC. This sequence encodes CAWSGFGQGTNYGYTF.

The chain has TRBV9 and TRBJ2-1; the match to TRBD2 covers 13 bases. Looked up from germline, CDR1 is SGDLS and CDR2 is YYNGEE. The trim removed 0 bases at V and 9 bases at J, leaving 6 bases unmatched. The CDR3 covers 16 residues. CDR3 nucleotide sequence: TGTGCCAGCAGCGTAGGACTAGCGGGGGGCCAGGGTGAGCAGTTCTTC. This translates into CASSVGLAGGQGEQFF.

This chain joins TRBV4-1 and TRBJ2-1, with TRBD2 matching 9 bases. J gave up 16 bases and V 3 bases, and 10 bases lay outside the gene matches. There are 13 residues in the CDR3. Looked up from germline, CDR1 is MGHRA and CDR2 is YSYEKL. CDR3 nucleotide sequence: TGCGCCAGCAGCCAGCGAATAGCGGGGGACAAATTCTTC. Protein product: CASSQRIAGDKFF.

This rearrangement joins TRBV28 to TRBJ1-5, with a weak D call TRBD1 (6 bases). The CDR3 contains 14 residues. Per germline, CDR1 MDHEN and CDR2 SYDVKM. The V end lost 7 bases, the J end lost 3 bases, and 13 bases lay between the germline ends. CDR3 residues: CASISGQNNQPQHF. CDR3 bases: TGTGCCAGCATCTCCGGACAGAACAATCAGCCCCAGCATTTT.

The genes are TRBV19 and TRBJ1-2, with a possible D match to TRBD1 (5 bases). Per the germline V gene, CDR1 is LNHDA and CDR2 is SQIVND (reference sequence). Trimming took off 0 bases at V and 8 bases at J, with 13 bases between the two ends. This CDR3 is 14 amino acids long. The CDR3 DNA is TGTGCCAGTAGTATAGAGGAGACAGACAGCGGCTACACCTTC. Translation: CASSIEETDSGYTF.

This clone came up many times. J is TRBJ2-1 and V is TRBV7-9; possibly TRBD1 for D (5 bases). Deletions cut 6 bases from V and 12 bases from J, with 12 bases between. The CDR3 extends over 11 amino acids. Germline V CDR1 and CDR2: SEHNR, FQNEAQ (reference sequence). CDR3 in DNA: TGTGCCAGCAGTACGTTAAGGGGGCAGTTCTTC. Protein: CASSTLRGQFF.

The genes are TRBV15 and TRBJ1-2; TRBD1 is a possible D gene (6 bases). Trimming cost V 5 bases and J 6 bases, with 19 bases left between them. The CDR3 loop spans 15 amino acids. Germline-derived CDR1 and CDR2 are LNHNV and YYDKDF (reference sequence). In DNA form, the CDR3 reads TGTGCCACCAGCGGCGTGTTCCTGGACAGCAATGGCTACACCTTC. It yields the protein CATSGVFLDSNGYTF.

The rearrangement joins TRBV28 to TRBJ1-3; D not resolved. The CDR3 sequence is 14 residues long. V dropped 2 bases and J dropped 4 bases, with 9 bases sitting between them. Germline V lookup: CDR1 MDHEN, CDR2 SYDVKM. The CDR3 nucleotides are TGTGCCAGCAGTTTACCCCAACGGGGAAACACCATATATTTT. This gives the protein CASSLPQRGNTIYF. Supplemented by reference TRBV28 and TRBJ1-3, the full variable domain reads DVKVTQSSRYLVKRTGEKVFLECVQDMDHENMFWYRQDPGLGLRLIYFSYDVKMKEKGDIPEGYSVSREKKERFSLILESASTNQTSMYLCASSLPQRGNTIYFGEGSWLTVV.

The chain uses TRBV3-1 (or the pseudogene TRBV3-2) and TRBJ2-7; D ambiguous. The germline V gene has CDR1 LGHDT and CDR2 YNNKEL (reference sequence). The CDR3 consists of 11 residues. V gave up 4 bases and J gave up 3 bases, with 4 bases separating them. The CDR3 DNA reads TGTGCCAGCAGCCTCAGCTACGAGCAGTACTTC. Protein product: CASSLSYEQYF.

A few counts support this clone. The V call is TRBV18, the J call TRBJ1-6; 7 nucleotides align to TRBD1. Losses at the gene ends were 3 bases for V and 9 bases for J; bases not matched to a gene: 8. Germline CDR1 KGHSH, CDR2 LQKENI. This CDR3 contains 15 residues. The CDR3 spells CASSPNTGEASPLHF. CDR3 sequence (DNA): TGTGCCAGCTCACCCAATACAGGGGAAGCTTCACCCCTCCACTTT. Together with reference TRBV18 and TRBJ1-6, the CDR3 gives the full variable domain: NAGVMQNPRHLVRRRGQEARLRCSPMKGHSHVYWYRQLPEEGLKFMVYLQKENIIDESGMPKERFSAEFPKEGPSILRIQQVVRGDSAAYFCASSPNTGEASPLHFGNGTRLTVT.

This rearrangement joins TRBV30 to TRBJ2-3; D is possibly TRBD2 (7 bases). The V gene lost 0 bases and the J gene lost 7 bases, with 17 bases spanning the gap. Germline V gene lookup returns CDR1 GTSNPN and CDR2 SVGIG (reference sequence). This CDR3 contains 15 residues. This CDR3 reads CAWSVLGGRGNTQYF. The CDR3 bases are TGTGCCTGGAGTGTACTAGGGGGGAGGGGGAATACGCAGTATTTT.

This chain joins TRBV21-1 and TRBJ2-7; TRBD2 is the table's D call, not checked against the DNA. TRBV21-1 is a pseudogene segment. This CDR3 region has 17 residues. The CDR3: CASSKGFWGGNSYEQYV. Written as DNA, the CDR3 is TGTGCCAGCAGCAAGGGTTTTTGGGGAGGCAACTCCTACGAGCAGTACGTC.

The V and J genes are TRBV30 and TRBJ1-4; 8 positions agree with TRBD1. The CDR3 consists of 15 residues. V was pared by 1 base and J by 6 bases, with 7 bases of the junction left unmatched. Looked up from germline, CDR1 is GTSNPN and CDR2 is SVGIG (reference sequence). The CDR3 nucleotides are TGTGCCTGGAGTGGAAAGGACAGGGTGGATGAAAAACTGTTTTTT. Its protein is CAWSGKDRVDEKLFF.

The chain carries TRBV4-1 and TRBJ1-1; no firm D call. V dropped 3 bases and J dropped 3 bases, with 11 bases sitting between them. The CDR3 consists of 14 residues. Germline CDR1 is MGHRA and CDR2 is YSYEKL. For the CDR3, the DNA is TGCGCCAGCAGCCACCAGGTTGTGGACACTGAAGCTTTCTTT. This translates into CASSHQVVDTEAFF.

This clone was seen only a few times. The V and J genes are TRBV19 and TRBJ2-7; 10 nucleotides match TRBD2. The CDR3 spans 15 residues. Germline V gene sequence: CDR1 LNHDA, CDR2 SQIVND (reference sequence). The ends lost 6 bases at V and 1 base at J; junction bases unmatched: 6. CDR3 protein: CASRASGSVSYEQYV. The CDR3 nucleotides are TGTGCCAGTAGGGCTAGCGGGAGTGTTTCCTACGAGCAGTACGTC.

The chain recombines TRBV7-3 with TRBJ1-2; 7 bases align to TRBD1. From germline, CDR1 is SGHTA and CDR2 FQGTGA. V was clipped by 6 bases and J by 8 bases; unmatched bases: 9. CDR3 length: 13 amino acids. Here the CDR3 reads CASRPDRLSGYTF. The CDR3 DNA follows: TGTGCCAGCAGACCGGACAGGCTGTCGGGCTACACCTTC.

This chain links TRBV25-1 with TRBJ2-1; D remains ambiguous. This CDR3 has 15 residues. V was clipped by 1 base and J by 4 bases, with 11 bases between them. CDR1 and CDR2 from the germline V gene are MGHDK and SYGVNS. The CDR3 DNA is TGTGCCAGCAGTGAATTCCCCGAGGCGTACAATGAGCAGTTCTTC. Amino acids: CASSEFPEAYNEQFF.

V is TRBV12-3 or TRBV12-4 and J is TRBJ1-2, with unresolved D. The CDR3 length is 12 residues. The V end was cut by 6 bases, the J end by 8 bases, with 13 bases between. CDR3 bases: TGTGCCAGCAGCCCCGGTGCCAAAGGCTACACCTTC. Translation: CASSPGAKGYTF.